The 26 T cell receptor beta chains in this list originate from one sample, sequenced in a study of OX40 agonist ivuxolimab in advanced cancers. This table comes from immunoSEQ multiplex PCR, and its TCRdb copy is limited to in-frame clones, with some not included. The sample gives about 120,000 clones, roughly nine tenths of which show up once; approximately 0.55% is in the top ten. This material consisted of CD4+ or CD8+ T cells sorted from blood, taken in a trial of the OX40 agonist ivuxolimab. The origin of the receptors is an adult with an advanced solid tumor such as melanoma, head and neck, liver or kidney cancer.

The chain carries TRBV12-5 and TRBJ2-6; D gene uncertain. The CDR3 totals 13 residues. The germline V gene encodes CDR1 LGHNT and CDR2 FRNRAP. V lost 6 bases to trimming and J lost 4 bases, with 7 bases between them. The CDR3 DNA reads TGTGCTAGTGGCCGGTCCGGGGCCAACGTCCTGACTTTC. Its protein is CASGRSGANVLTF. Using reference TRBV12-5 and TRBJ2-6 for the parts outside the CDR3, the full variable domain is DARVTQTPRHKVTEMGQEVTMRCQPILGHNTVFWYRQTMMQGLELLAYFRNRAPLDDSGMPKDRFSAEMPDATLATLKIQPSEPRDSAVYFCASGRSGANVLTFGAGSRLTVL.

The gene calls are TRBV6-5 and TRBJ1-1; D uncertain. Germline V gives CDR1 MNHEY, CDR2 SVGAGI. V lost 4 bases and J lost 0, with 9 bases in between. CDR3 length equals 14 residues. CDR3 sequence: CASSSSHLNTEAFF. The CDR3 DNA is TGTGCCAGCAGTTCATCACACTTGAACACTGAAGCTTTCTTT.

This chain uses TRBV9 with TRBJ2-7; 13 positions agree with TRBD2. V was clipped by 4 bases and J by 9 bases; unmatched bases: 7. The CDR3 totals 14 residues. CDR1 SGDLS and CDR2 YYNGEE come from the germline V gene. DNA for the CDR3: TGTGCCAGCAGCCCGGGACTAGCGGGGCAGGGGCAGTACTTC. Translation gives CASSPGLAGQGQYF.

This chain uses TRBV29-1 with TRBJ2-3, with 8 bases that match TRBD2. The CDR3 loop spans 13 amino acids. The V and J ends lost 3 bases and 6 bases, in that order; junction bases with no gene match: 5. CDR1 is SQVTM, CDR2 ANQGSEA, per germline. The CDR3 bases are TGCAGCGTTGAGCGGGGGGTATGGGATACGCAGTATTTT. It encodes CSVERGVWDTQYF.

The V gene is TRBV5-1, the J gene TRBJ2-7; no reliable D call. Per the germline V gene, CDR1 is SGHRS and CDR2 is YFSETQ. The CDR3 sequence is 17 residues long. The V end was cut by 4 bases, the J end by 4 bases, with 24 bases between. The CDR3 spells CASSLLVGNQVGYEQYF. The CDR3 DNA reads TGCGCCAGCAGCCTCCTAGTAGGGAACCAAGTAGGGTACGAGCAGTACTTC.

V and J are TRBV18 and TRBJ2-3; 7 bases map to TRBD2. With 3 bases clipped from V and 1 base from J, the junction kept 10 bases outside the gene matches. CDR1 KGHSH and CDR2 LQKENI come from the germline V gene. The CDR3 totals 17 residues. CDR3 region: CASSPPRLGGGTDTQYF. CDR3 DNA sequence: TGTGCCAGCTCACCCCCGCGGTTGGGAGGGGGCACAGATACGCAGTATTTT. Complete variable domain (other parts from reference TRBV18 and TRBJ2-3): NAGVMQNPRHLVRRRGQEARLRCSPMKGHSHVYWYRQLPEEGLKFMVYLQKENIIDESGMPKERFSAEFPKEGPSILRIQQVVRGDSAAYFCASSPPRLGGGTDTQYFGPGTRLTVL.

This clone has just one count. The chain recombines TRBV5-4 with TRBJ2-7; D is unresolved. Trimming cost V 4 bases and J 0 bases, with 5 bases left between them. Germline values: CDR1 SGHNT, CDR2 YYREEE (reference sequence). This CDR3 has 12 residues. The DNA of the CDR3 is TGTGCCAGCAGCCTGAGCTCCTACGAGCAGTACTTC. It translates to CASSLSSYEQYF. The whole variable domain, remainder taken from reference TRBV5-4 and TRBJ2-7, is ETGVTQSPTHLIKTRGQQVTLRCSSQSGHNTVSWYQQALGQGPQFIFQYYREEENGRGNFPPRFSGLQFPNYSSELNVNALELDDSALYLCASSLSSYEQYFGPGTRLTVT.

V gene TRBV5-1 combines with J gene TRBJ1-2; D might be TRBD1 (5 bases). CDR3 length: 15 residues. V was clipped by 0 bases and J by 4 bases, with 13 bases between them. Germline CDR1 and CDR2: SGHRS and YFSETQ. The CDR3 DNA reads TGCGCCAGCAGCTTGGGGTCGGGGGACGGCTATGGCTACACCTTC. Translating gives CASSLGSGDGYGYTF.

The CDR3 DNA follows: TGCGCCAGCAGAGAGCTTGGGGGCAGGGAGACCCAGTACTTC. Translation: CASRELGGRETQYF. J is TRBJ2-5 and V is TRBV5-1, with a weak D call TRBD1 (6 bases). From germline, CDR1 is SGHRS and CDR2 YFSETQ. V lost 5 bases and J 5 bases, leaving 16 bases between the germline ends. This CDR3 contains 14 residues.

The chain joins TRBV2 to TRBJ1-6, with D perhaps matching TRBD1 (5 bases). Germline V gene lookup returns CDR1 SNHLY and CDR2 FYNNEI. CDR3 size: 13 residues. The V end was cut by 4 bases, the J end by 7 bases, with 8 bases between. The CDR3 reads CASSGQGNSPLHF. CDR3 coding DNA: TGTGCCAGCAGTGGCCAGGGAAATTCACCCCTCCACTTT.

The chain is built from TRBV5-1 and TRBJ1-1; D is perhaps TRBD1 (6 bases). V was clipped by 7 bases and J by 6 bases, with 16 bases between them. The CDR3 runs 13 residues. Per germline, CDR1 SGHRS and CDR2 YFSETQ. The CDR3 loop is CASAWGAGSEAFF. Here the CDR3 DNA reads TGCGCCAGCGCATGGGGGGCAGGGTCTGAAGCTTTCTTT.

The V and J genes are TRBV5-6 and TRBJ2-5; 10 bases fit TRBD2. The CDR3 has 17 amino acids. Germline CDR1 and CDR2: SGHDT and YYEEEE. V dropped 0 bases and J dropped 4; count of bases not matched to a gene: 9. The CDR3 nucleotides are TGTGCCAGCAGCTTGGTAGGAGCGGGGGGGCCCCGAGAGACCCAGTACTTC. This encodes CASSLVGAGGPRETQYF.

The chain joins TRBV10-3 to TRBJ1-1; D is perhaps TRBD1 (5 bases). This CDR3 is 15 amino acids long. V lost 0 bases, J lost 0 bases, and 8 bases lay in between. Germline V gives CDR1 ENHRY, CDR2 SYGVKD. In DNA, the CDR3 is TGTGCCATCAGTGAGTCTCAGGGCATGAACACTGAAGCTTTCTTT. Encoded protein: CAISESQGMNTEAFF.

The rearrangement joins TRBV29-1 to TRBJ2-2; D might be TRBD1 (6 bases). Germline CDR1 is SQVTM and CDR2 is ANQGSEA. The CDR3 consists of 17 residues. Deletions cut 1 base from V and 5 bases from J, with 20 bases between. Here the CDR3 DNA reads TGCAGCGTTGAAGCAGGGTCCCGTACCCAGGGGACCGGGGAGCTGTTTTTT. Translation: CSVEAGSRTQGTGELFF.

The chain joins TRBV5-4 to TRBJ1-1, with TRBD1 matching over 9 bases. V lost 5 bases, J lost 1 base, and 12 bases stayed unmatched. CDR1 and CDR2 (germline): SGHNT, YYREEE (reference sequence). CDR3 length equals 17 residues. In DNA, the CDR3 is TGTGCCAGCAGTCGAGGGGGGACAGGGAAATCGAACACTGAAGCTTTCTTT. It codes for CASSRGGTGKSNTEAFF.

The V and J genes are TRBV5-4 and TRBJ1-2; D may be TRBD1 (6 bases). With 4 bases removed from V and 2 bases from J, the gap between germline ends came to 12 bases. CDR3 size: 14 residues. From germline, CDR1 is SGHNT and CDR2 YYREEE (reference sequence). CDR3 nucleotides: TGTGCCAGCAGCACGCAGGGACAAAACTATGGCTACACCTTC. This encodes CASSTQGQNYGYTF.

J is TRBJ2-7 and V is TRBV5-6; D is unresolved. Per germline, CDR1 SGHDT and CDR2 YYEEEE. The CDR3 runs to 13 residues. Trimming left V 0 bases short and J 3 bases short, with 7 bases between. CDR3 amino acids: CASSLGLGYEQYF. The CDR3 DNA sequence: TGTGCCAGCAGCTTGGGCCTAGGCTACGAGCAGTACTTC.

The chain's CDR3 is CASSWGQGSSPLHF. As DNA, the CDR3 is TGTGCCAGCAGTTGGGGACAGGGGTCGTCACCCCTCCACTTT. The chain has TRBV28 and TRBJ1-6; 10 nucleotides align to TRBD1. In germline, CDR1 is MDHEN, CDR2 SYDVKM. This CDR3 is 14 amino acids long. V gave up 4 bases and J gave up 10 bases; unmatched junction bases: 4.

This chain connects TRBV6-5 to TRBJ2-2, with D hard to call. Germline-derived CDR1 and CDR2 are MNHEY and SVGAGI. V lost 2 bases to trimming and J lost 3 bases, with 4 bases between them. CDR3 length: 13 amino acids. The CDR3 sequence is CASSYDDTGELFF. CDR3 nucleotides: TGTGCCAGCAGTTACGATGACACCGGGGAGCTGTTTTTT.

The chain joins TRBV5-1 to TRBJ2-2, with D perhaps being TRBD1 or TRBD2 (6 bases each). Deletions cut 4 bases from V and 7 bases from J, with 17 bases between. Looked up from germline, CDR1 is SGHRS and CDR2 is YFSETQ. The CDR3 covers 15 residues. The CDR3 DNA follows: TGCGCCAGCAGCGGGGGACAAGCGGGCATCGGGGAGCTGTTTTTT. It translates to CASSGGQAGIGELFF.

The chain joins TRBV6-5 to TRBJ1-6; D remains unclear. V was trimmed by 0 bases and J by 13 bases, leaving 10 bases between them. Germline values: CDR1 MNHEY, CDR2 SVGAGI. The length of the CDR3 is 13 residues. In nucleotides, the CDR3 is TGTGCCAGCAGTTACTCCCCCGAGGAGCCCCTCCACTTT. Amino acids: CASSYSPEEPLHF.

This chain connects TRBV11-2 to TRBJ1-2; TRBD1 aligns across 7 bases. J was trimmed by 9 bases and V by 3 bases; bases with no gene match: 10. The CDR3 is made up of 14 amino acids. Germline CDR1 reads SGHAT; CDR2 reads FQNNGV. CDR3 in DNA: TGTGCCAGCAGCTTGTTTTGGCAGGGGGAAAGCTACACCTTC. Translating gives CASSLFWQGESYTF.

The rearrangement links TRBV10-1 to TRBJ2-5, with TRBD1 matching 9 bases. Germline-derived CDR1 and CDR2 are WNHNN and SYGVQD (reference sequence). J was trimmed by 6 bases and V by 0 bases; bases with no gene match: 5. The CDR3 sequence is 15 residues long. CDR3 residues: CASSESTGGIKTQYF. The DNA of the CDR3 is TGCGCCAGCAGTGAGTCTACAGGGGGCATCAAGACCCAGTACTTC.

The chain links TRBV7-9 to TRBJ1-4; D ambiguous. The CDR3 has 14 residues. Germline lookup yields CDR1 SEHNR and CDR2 FQNEAQ (reference sequence). The ends were cut back, 5 bases at V and 8 bases at J, with 15 bases in the middle. The CDR3 loop reads CASSPRRGLEKLFF. The CDR3 DNA follows: TGTGCCAGCAGCCCGAGGAGAGGCCTAGAAAAACTGTTTTTT.

The V and J genes are TRBV5-1 and TRBJ1-1, with 7 positions matching TRBD1. This CDR3 has 16 amino acids. The germline gives CDR1 SGHRS, CDR2 YFSETQ. The J segment lost 0 bases and the V segment lost 3 bases, leaving 8 bases of the junction unmatched. CDR3 coding DNA: TGCGCCAGCAGCTCAATTCGACAGGGCCTGAACACTGAAGCTTTCTTT. It encodes CASSSIRQGLNTEAFF.

The CDR3 region is CASSGARSPLHF. DNA for the CDR3: TGTGCCAGCAGCGGCGCCCGGTCACCCCTCCACTTT. This sequence joins TRBV9 and TRBJ1-6; D is unresolved. CDR1 is SGDLS, CDR2 YYNGEE, per germline. Deletions cut 3 bases from V and 10 bases from J, with 8 bases between. The CDR3 is 12 amino acids.